Below, one T cell receptor (beta chain) is given with its context. Its antigen is undetermined. The CDR3 is 13 amino acids. Germline V gene lookup returns CDR1 LNHNV and CDR2 YYDKDF (reference sequence). Trimming removed 0 bases from V and 4 bases from J, with 6 bases in between. Profiled with immunoSEQ multiplex PCR; TCRdb holds only in-frame clones, not every one. The table shows under 60,000 clones, with approximately 89% occurring only once. The data belong to a study of T cell responses to AZD1222 COVID-19 vaccine. Whole-study results and caveats: The study identified only 6 or 7 AZD1222 recipients as seropositive at baseline.

V is TRBV15 and J is TRBJ1-2, with D unresolved. This sequence was found in an adult who received the AZD1222 COVID-19 vaccine. This specimen was peripheral blood, taken 28 days after the second AZD1222 dose. CDR3 DNA sequence: TGTGCCACCAGCAGAGATGGGGTCTATGGCTACACCTTC. It encodes CATSRDGVYGYTF.